The source of this T cell receptor (beta chain) is a study of shared clonotypes between healthy human individuals. The table came from immunoSEQ multiplex PCR; TCRdb's copy has only in-frame clones and leaves some out. The sample holds over 850,000 clones, approximately 80% seen once. The authors divided CD4+ cells into CD45RA+ naive and CD45RA-negative memory subsets. In this sample, this clone turned up a few times. The TCR comes from a man between 18 and 35 years old in good health. Some clones in this sample may be carry-over from other donors' samples. What was sequenced was memory CD4+ T cells from PBMCs. Subset here: CD45RA-negative fraction.

In nucleotides, the CDR3 is TGTGCCAGCAGCGTAGGGGACAGCCCGCGCTATGGCTACACCTTC. The encoded protein is CASSVGDSPRYGYTF. The V and J genes are TRBV9 and TRBJ1-2, with 7 bases fitting TRBD1. Losses at the gene ends were 0 bases for V and 4 bases for J; bases not matched to a gene: 6. The CDR3 covers 15 residues. The germline V gene has CDR1 SGDLS and CDR2 YYNGEE. Drawing the rest from reference TRBV9 and TRBJ1-2, the complete variable domain is DSGVTQTPKHLITATGQRVTLRCSPRSGDLSVYWYQQSLDQGLQFLIQYYNGEERAKGNILERFSAQQFPDLHSELNLSSLELGDSALYFCASSVGDSPRYGYTFGSGTRLTVV.